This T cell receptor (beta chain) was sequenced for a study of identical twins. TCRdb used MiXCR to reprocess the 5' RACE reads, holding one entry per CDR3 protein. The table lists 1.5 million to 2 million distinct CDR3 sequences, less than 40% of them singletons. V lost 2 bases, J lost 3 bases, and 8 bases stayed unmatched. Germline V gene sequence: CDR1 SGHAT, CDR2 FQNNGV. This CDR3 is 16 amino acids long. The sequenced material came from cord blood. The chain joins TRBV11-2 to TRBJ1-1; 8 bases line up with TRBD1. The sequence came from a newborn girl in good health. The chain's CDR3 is CASSLFPRGRYTEAFF. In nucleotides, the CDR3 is TGTGCCAGCAGCTTATTTCCCAGGGGGCGGTACACTGAAGCTTTCTTT.